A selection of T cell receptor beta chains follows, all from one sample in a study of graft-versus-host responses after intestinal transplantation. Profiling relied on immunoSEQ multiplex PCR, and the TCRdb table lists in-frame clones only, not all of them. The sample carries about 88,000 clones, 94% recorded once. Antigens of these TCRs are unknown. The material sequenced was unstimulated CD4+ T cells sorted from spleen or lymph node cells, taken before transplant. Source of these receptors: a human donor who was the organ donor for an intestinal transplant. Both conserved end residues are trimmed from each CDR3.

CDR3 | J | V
ASSPPRTGGRGNQPQH | TRBJ1-5 | TRBV18
ASSPPSLRDPSYEQY | TRBJ2-7 | TRBV18
ASSSVGGGHAEQY | TRBJ2-7 | TRBV19
ASSAPRAGWGLTDTQY | TRBJ2-3 | TRBV9
ASSGGTVNQPQH | TRBJ1-5 | TRBV28
ASDVTGQPYNEQF | TRBJ2-1 | TRBV6-1
ASSSGGDNQPQH | TRBJ1-5 | TRBV5-4
ATSREDRVVEKLF | TRBJ1-4 | TRBV15
ASSLRDRYNEQF | TRBJ2-1 | TRBV27
ASSYSISRGRPEAF | TRBJ1-1 | TRBV6-6
ASSLGGNSPLH | TRBJ1-6 | TRBV5-4
AAGGATTNQPQH | TRBJ1-5 | TRBV5-4
SVVSGFYNEQF | TRBJ2-1 | TRBV29-1
ASSTTGYEQY | TRBJ2-7 | TRBV28
ASSYLAPVNEKLF | TRBJ1-4 | TRBV19
ASSSTGQYEQY | TRBJ2-7 | TRBV6-5
ASSHRLDGELF | TRBJ2-2 | TRBV11-3
ASSLIQGNYGYT | TRBJ1-2 | TRBV7-2
ASSLGSALTLFNYGYT | TRBJ1-2 | TRBV11-2
ASSPRTGIDYT | TRBJ1-2 | TRBV7-2
ASSTDAGVDQPQH | TRBJ1-5 | TRBV19
ASSEGGTGGYEQY | TRBJ2-7 | TRBV6-1
ASTRVYEQY | TRBJ2-7 | TRBV5-8
ASSLVAGVFTQY | TRBJ2-3 | TRBV5-1
ATSRVGGPYEQY | TRBJ2-7 | TRBV15
ASSVDGYGYT | TRBJ1-2 | TRBV6-1
ASSTGGGSNQPQH | TRBJ1-5 | TRBV19
ASSIRLAGIQETQY | TRBJ2-5 | TRBV19
ASTGGALSGNTIY | TRBJ1-3 | TRBV2
ASSQLGQGFSYEQY | TRBJ2-7 | TRBV16
ASSPGRGWTEAF | TRBJ1-1 | TRBV5-1
AVRSSGANVLT | TRBJ2-6 | TRBV28
ASSLSGGGQPQH | TRBJ1-5 | TRBV28
ASMGRVMTGELF | TRBJ2-2 | TRBV25-1
ASSQGRRAAPNYGYT | TRBJ1-2 | TRBV14
ASSEEALAIYEQY | TRBJ2-7 | TRBV6-1